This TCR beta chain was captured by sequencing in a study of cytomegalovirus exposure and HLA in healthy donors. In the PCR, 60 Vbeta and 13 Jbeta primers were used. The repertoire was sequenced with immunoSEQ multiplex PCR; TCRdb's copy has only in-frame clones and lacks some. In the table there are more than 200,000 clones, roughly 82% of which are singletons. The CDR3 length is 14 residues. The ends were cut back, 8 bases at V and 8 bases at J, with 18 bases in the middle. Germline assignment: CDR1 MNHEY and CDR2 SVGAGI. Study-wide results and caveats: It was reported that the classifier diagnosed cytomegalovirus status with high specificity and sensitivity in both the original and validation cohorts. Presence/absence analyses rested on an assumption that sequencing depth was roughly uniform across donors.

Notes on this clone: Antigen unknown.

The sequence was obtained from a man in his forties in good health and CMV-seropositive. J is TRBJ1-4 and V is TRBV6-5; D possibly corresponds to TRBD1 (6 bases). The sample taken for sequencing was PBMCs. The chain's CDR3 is CASRRGNHQEKLFF. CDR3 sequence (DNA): TGTGCCAGCCGCAGGGGTAATCATCAGGAAAAACTGTTTTTT.